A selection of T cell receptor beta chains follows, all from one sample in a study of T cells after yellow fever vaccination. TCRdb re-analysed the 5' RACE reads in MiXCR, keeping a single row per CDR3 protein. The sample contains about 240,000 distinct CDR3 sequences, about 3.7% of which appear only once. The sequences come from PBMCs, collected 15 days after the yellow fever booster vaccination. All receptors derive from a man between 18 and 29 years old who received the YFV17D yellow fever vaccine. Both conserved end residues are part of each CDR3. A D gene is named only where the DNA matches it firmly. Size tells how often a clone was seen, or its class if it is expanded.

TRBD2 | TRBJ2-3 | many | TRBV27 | CASSPSTSGGALDADTQYF | TGTGCCAGCAGTCCGTCGACTAGCGGGGGGGCCCTAGACGCAGATACGCAGTATTTT
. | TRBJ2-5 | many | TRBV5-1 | CASSEGSSGVAETQYF | TGCGCCAGCAGCGAGGGATCATCAGGGGTGGCGGAGACCCAGTACTTC
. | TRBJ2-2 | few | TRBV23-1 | CASSQYSGKGVTGELFF | TGCGCCAGCAGTCAATATTCCGGGAAGGGGGTCACCGGGGAGCTGTTTTTT
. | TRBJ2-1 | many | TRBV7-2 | CASRAHNEQFF | TGTGCCAGCAGAGCACACAATGAGCAGTTCTTC
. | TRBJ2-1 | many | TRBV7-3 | CASSSKAGPQFF | TGTGCCAGCAGCTCGAAGGCTGGACCTCAGTTCTTC
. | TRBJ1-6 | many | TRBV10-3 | CAISERGNSPLHF | TGTGCCATCAGTGAGCGGGGTAATTCACCCCTCCACTTT
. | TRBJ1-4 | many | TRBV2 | CASARGPGLFF | TGTGCCAGTGCCCGGGGTCCCGGACTGTTTTTT
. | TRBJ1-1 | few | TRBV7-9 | CASSLLTGDTEAFF | TGTGCCAGCAGCCTTCTGACGGGGGACACTGAAGCTTTCTTT
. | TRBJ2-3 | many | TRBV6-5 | CASRAPPDTQYF | TGTGCCAGCAGGGCCCCTCCAGATACGCAGTATTTT
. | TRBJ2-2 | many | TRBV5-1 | CASSHSTTGELFF | TGCGCCAGCAGCCATTCGACTACCGGGGAGCTGTTTTTT
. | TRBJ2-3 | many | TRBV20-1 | CSAPSAGTQYF | TGCAGTGCCCCGTCTGCGGGTACGCAGTATTTT
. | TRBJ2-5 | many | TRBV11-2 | CASSLDPLPSGETQYF | TGTGCCAGCAGCTTAGATCCCTTACCTTCAGGCGAGACCCAGTACTTC
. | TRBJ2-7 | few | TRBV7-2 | CASSPGWAMTSYEQYF | TGTGCCAGCAGCCCCGGGTGGGCGATGACCTCCTACGAGCAGTACTTC
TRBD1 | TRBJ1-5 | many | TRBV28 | CASSSNRQGLGKPQHF | TGTGCCAGCAGCAGCAACCGACAGGGCCTTGGTAAGCCCCAGCATTTT
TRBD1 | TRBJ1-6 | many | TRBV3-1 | CASSHGPGQGATYNSPLHF | TGTGCCAGCAGCCATGGGCCGGGACAGGGGGCGACCTATAATTCACCCCTCCACTTT
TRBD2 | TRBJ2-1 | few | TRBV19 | CASSIRLAGSIDEQFF | TGTGCCAGTAGTATAAGACTAGCGGGGAGCATCGATGAGCAGTTCTTC
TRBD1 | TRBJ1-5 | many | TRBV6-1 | CASSEGQGLLGNQPQHF | TGTGCCAGCAGTGAGGGACAGGGGTTGTTGGGCAATCAGCCCCAGCATTTT
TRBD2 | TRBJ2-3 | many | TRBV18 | CASSPPSSGGKADTQYF | TGTGCCAGCTCACCGCCTTCTAGCGGGGGGAAGGCAGATACGCAGTATTTT
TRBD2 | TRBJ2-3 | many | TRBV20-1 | CSAPLAGESDTQYF | TGCAGTGCTCCACTAGCGGGGGAGTCAGATACGCAGTATTTT
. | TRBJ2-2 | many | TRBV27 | CASSFGVGGELFF | TGTGCCAGCAGTTTCGGGGTGGGGGGGGAGCTGTTTTTT
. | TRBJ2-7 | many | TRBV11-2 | CASSLVAGRGYEQYF | TGTGCCAGCAGCTTAGTGGCGGGCAGGGGATACGAGCAGTACTTC
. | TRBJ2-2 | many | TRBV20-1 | CSASPPGLPNTGELFF | TGCAGTGCTAGCCCTCCCGGGCTCCCCAACACCGGGGAGCTGTTTTTT
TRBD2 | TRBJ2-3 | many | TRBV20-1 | CSAAGLAGGRRDTQYF | TGCAGTGCCGCTGGGCTAGCGGGGGGGCGGAGAGATACGCAGTATTTT
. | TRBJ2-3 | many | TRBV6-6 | CASDLGRDSLRDTQYF | TGTGCCAGCGATTTGGGCCGGGACTCCTTGCGAGATACGCAGTATTTT